The entry below gives a single T cell receptor beta chain sequence along with its context. The data stem from a study of blood T cells in healthy people across ages. This CDR3 region has 14 residues. Trimming removed 0 bases at V and 10 bases at J, with 15 bases between. Sample-barcoded 5' priming and a J-beta primer mix drove a second PCR of 7 to 11 cycles. Each cDNA molecule carried a tag from a template-switch adaptor that contained 12 random nucleotides. MiXCR was run by TCRdb on the 5' RACE reads, yielding one entry per CDR3 protein. The sample includes 800,000 to 950,000 distinct CDR3 sequences, around 34% of them seen just once.

The rearrangement links TRBV12-3 or TRBV12-4 to TRBJ1-1, with a possible D match to TRBD1 (6 bases). The sample was blood. This sequence originates from a man aged 18 to 35 in good health. The chain's CDR3 is CASSLARGGQVAFF. DNA for the CDR3: TGTGCCAGCAGTTTAGCGAGAGGGGGGCAGGTAGCTTTCTTT.